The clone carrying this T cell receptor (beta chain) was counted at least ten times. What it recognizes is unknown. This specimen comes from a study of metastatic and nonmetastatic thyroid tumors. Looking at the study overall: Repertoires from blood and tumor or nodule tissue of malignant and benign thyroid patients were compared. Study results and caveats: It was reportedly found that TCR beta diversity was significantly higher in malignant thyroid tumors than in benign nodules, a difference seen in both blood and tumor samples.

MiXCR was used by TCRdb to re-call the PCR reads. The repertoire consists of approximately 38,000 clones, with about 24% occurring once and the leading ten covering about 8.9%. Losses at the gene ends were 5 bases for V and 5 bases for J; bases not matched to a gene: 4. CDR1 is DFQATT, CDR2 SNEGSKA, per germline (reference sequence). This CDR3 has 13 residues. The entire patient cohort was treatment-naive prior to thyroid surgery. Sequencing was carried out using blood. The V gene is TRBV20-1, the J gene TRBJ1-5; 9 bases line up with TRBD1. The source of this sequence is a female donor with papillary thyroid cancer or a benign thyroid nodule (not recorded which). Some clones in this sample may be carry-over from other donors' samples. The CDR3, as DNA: TGCAGTGCTCCCAGGACAGGGGATCAGCCCCAGCATTTT. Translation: CSAPRTGDQPQHF.